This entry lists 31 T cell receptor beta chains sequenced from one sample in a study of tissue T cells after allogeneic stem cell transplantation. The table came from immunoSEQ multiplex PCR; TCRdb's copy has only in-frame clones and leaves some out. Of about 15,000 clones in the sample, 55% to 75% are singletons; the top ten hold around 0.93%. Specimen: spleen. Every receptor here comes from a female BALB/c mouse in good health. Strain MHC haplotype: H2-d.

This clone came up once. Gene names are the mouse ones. The CDR3 loop is CASSQEERGSSETLYF. The CDR3 DNA, read in part, is TGTGCCAGCAGCCAAGAAGAGAGGGGTTCGTCGGAGACGCTGTAT. The V call is TRBV5, the J call TRBJ2-3, with D tentatively TRBD1 (5 bases). From the germline J gene comes the end of the CDR3, since the read stops 1 residue before it. Germline lookup yields CDR1 LGHNA and CDR2 YNLKQL (reference sequence). The CDR3 runs to 16 residues. V was shortened by 0 bases and J by 9 bases, with 19 bases between the two germline ends.

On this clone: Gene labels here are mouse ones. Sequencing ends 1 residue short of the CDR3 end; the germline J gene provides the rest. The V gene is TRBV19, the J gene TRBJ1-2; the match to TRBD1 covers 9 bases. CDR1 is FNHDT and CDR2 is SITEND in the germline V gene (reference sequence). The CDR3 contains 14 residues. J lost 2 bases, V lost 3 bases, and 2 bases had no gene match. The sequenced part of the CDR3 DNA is TGTGCCAGCAGTAAGGACAGGGGTAACTCCGACTACACC. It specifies CASSKDRGNSDYT. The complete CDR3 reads CASSKDRGNSDYTF.

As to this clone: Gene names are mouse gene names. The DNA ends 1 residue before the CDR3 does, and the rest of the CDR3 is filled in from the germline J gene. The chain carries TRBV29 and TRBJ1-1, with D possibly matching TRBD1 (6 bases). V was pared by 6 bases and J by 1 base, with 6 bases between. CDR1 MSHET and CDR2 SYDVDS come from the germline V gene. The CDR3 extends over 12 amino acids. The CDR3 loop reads CASRQGNTEVFF. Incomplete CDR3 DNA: TGTGCTAGCAGACAGGGAAACACAGAAGTCTTC. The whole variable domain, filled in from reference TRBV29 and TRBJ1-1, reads DMKVTQMPRYLIKRMGENVLLECGQDMSHETMYWYRQDPGLGLQLIYISYDVDSNSEGDIPKGYRVSRKKREHFSLILDSAKTNQTSVYFCASRQGNTEVFFGKGTRLTVV.

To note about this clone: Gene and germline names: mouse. CDR3 DNA, as far as it was read: TGTGCCAGCAGTTCCCGGGACAGGGGGCTTGAACAGTAC. Translation: CASSSRDRGLEQY. The CDR3 reads in full as CASSSRDRGLEQYF. This chain joins TRBV19 and TRBJ2-7; 12 nucleotides match TRBD1. The CDR3 extends 1 residue past the end of the read, so its final part is completed from the germline J gene. The CDR3 is 14 residues long. V was clipped by 4 bases and J by 6 bases; unmatched bases: 5. Germline CDR1 is FNHDT and CDR2 is SITEND (reference sequence).

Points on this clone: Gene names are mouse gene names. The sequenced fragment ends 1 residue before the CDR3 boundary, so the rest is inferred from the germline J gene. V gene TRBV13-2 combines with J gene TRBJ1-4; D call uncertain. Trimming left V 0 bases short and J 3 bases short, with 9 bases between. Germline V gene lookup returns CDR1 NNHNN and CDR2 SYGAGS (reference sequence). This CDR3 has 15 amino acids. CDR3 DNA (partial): TGTGCCAGCGGTGATGCCCAAACGGCCAACGAAAGATTATTT. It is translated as CASGDAQTANERLF. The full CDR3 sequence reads CASGDAQTANERLFF.

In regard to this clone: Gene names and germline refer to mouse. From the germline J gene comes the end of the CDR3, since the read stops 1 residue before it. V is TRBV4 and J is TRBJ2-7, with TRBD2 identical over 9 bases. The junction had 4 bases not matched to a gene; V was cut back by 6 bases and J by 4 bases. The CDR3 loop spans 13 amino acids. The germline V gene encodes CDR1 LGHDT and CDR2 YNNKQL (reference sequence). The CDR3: CASRSDWGYEQYF. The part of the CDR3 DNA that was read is TGTGCCAGCAGATCGGACTGGGGTTATGAACAGTAC.

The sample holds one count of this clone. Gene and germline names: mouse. The CDR3 protein is CASSARTPNTGQLYF. The part of the CDR3 DNA that was read is TGTGCCAGCAGTGCCAGGACACCAAACACCGGGCAGCTCTAC. J is TRBJ2-2 and V is TRBV13-1, with a possible D match to TRBD1 (5 bases). The read finishes 1 residue shy of the CDR3 end, and the germline J gene is used to complete it. This CDR3 region has 15 residues. Germline CDR1 is NSHNY and CDR2 is SYGAGN. Trimming cost V 3 bases and J 0 bases, with 9 bases left between them.

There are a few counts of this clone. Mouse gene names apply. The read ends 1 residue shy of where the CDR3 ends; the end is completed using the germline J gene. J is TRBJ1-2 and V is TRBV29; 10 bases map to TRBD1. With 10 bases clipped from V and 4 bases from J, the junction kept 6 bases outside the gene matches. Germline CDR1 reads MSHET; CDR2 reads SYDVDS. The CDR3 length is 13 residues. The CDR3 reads CANPGQGSSDYTF. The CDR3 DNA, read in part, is TGTGCTAATCCGGGACAGGGGTCCTCCGACTACACC.

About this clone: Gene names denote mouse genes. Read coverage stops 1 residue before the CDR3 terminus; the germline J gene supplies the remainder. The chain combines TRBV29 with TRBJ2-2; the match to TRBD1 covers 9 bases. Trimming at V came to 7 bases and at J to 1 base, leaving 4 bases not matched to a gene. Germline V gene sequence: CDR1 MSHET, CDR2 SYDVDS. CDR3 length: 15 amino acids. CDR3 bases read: TGTGCTAGCACCGGGGACAGGGAAAACACCGGGCAGCTCTAC. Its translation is CASTGDRENTGQLY. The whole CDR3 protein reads CASTGDRENTGQLYF.

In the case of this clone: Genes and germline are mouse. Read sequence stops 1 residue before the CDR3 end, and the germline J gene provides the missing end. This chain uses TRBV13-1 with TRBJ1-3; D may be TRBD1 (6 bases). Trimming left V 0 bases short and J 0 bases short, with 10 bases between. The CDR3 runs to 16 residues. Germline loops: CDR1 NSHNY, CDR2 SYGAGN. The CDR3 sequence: CASSDVGGNSGNTLYF. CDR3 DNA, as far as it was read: TGTGCCAGCAGTGATGTAGGGGGGAATTCTGGAAATACGCTCTAT.

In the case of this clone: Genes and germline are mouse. CDR3 sequence reads: CASSRLGGPSQNTLYF. CDR3 DNA, as far as it was read: TGTGCCAGCAGTCGACTGGGGGGCCCTAGTCAAAACACCTTGTAC. The rearrangement uses TRBV19 and TRBJ2-4; 10 nucleotides match TRBD2. The CDR3 is cut off 1 residue early in the read; its end comes from the germline J gene. From germline, CDR1 is FNHDT and CDR2 SITEND (reference sequence). The CDR3 sequence is 16 residues long. V trimming: 4 bases; J trimming: 0 bases; junction bases outside the gene matches: 5.

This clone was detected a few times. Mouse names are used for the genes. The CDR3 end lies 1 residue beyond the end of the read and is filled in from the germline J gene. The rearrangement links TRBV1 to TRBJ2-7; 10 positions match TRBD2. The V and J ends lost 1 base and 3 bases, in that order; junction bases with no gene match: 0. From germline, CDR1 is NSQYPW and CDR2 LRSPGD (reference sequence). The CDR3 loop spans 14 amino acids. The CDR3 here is CTCSAGTGGYEQYF. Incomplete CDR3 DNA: TGCACCTGCAGTGCAGGGACTGGGGGCTATGAACAGTAC.

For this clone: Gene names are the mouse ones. The chain's CDR3 is CASSVWGGNTGQLYF. The part of the CDR3 DNA that was read is TGTGCCAGCAGCGTCTGGGGGGGGAACACCGGGCAGCTCTAC. V usage is TRBV2 and J usage is TRBJ2-2, with 9 bases fitting TRBD2. Sequencing ends 1 residue short of the CDR3 end; the germline J gene provides the rest. Trimming took 5 bases from V and 2 from J; bases not matched to a gene: 3. Per germline, CDR1 LGHNA and CDR2 YSYQKL. CDR3 size: 15 residues.

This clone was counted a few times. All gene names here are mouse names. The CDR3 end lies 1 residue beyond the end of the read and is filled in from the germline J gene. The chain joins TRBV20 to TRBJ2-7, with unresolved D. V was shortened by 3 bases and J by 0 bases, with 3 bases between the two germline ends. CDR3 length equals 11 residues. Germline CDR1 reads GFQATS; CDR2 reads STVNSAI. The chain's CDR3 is CGARSSYEQYF. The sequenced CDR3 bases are TGTGGTGCTAGATCCTCCTATGAACAGTAC.

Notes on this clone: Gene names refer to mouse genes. CDR3 sequence reads: CAWSLEGFGDEQYF. CDR3 DNA, as far as it was read: TGTGCCTGGAGTCTAGAGGGTTTTGGAGATGAACAGTAC. This chain links TRBV31 with TRBJ2-7, with D unresolved. The CDR3 is cut off 1 residue early in the read; its end comes from the germline J gene. The CDR3 consists of 14 residues. Germline CDR1 GKSSPN, CDR2 SITVG. With 0 bases removed from V and 5 bases from J, the gap between germline ends came to 14 bases.

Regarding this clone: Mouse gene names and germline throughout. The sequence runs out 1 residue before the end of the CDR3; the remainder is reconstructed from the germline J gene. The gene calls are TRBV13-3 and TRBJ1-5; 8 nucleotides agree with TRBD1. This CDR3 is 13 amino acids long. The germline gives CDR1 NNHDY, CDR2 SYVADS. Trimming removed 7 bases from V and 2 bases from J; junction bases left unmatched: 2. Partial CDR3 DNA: TGTGCCAGCTCGACAGGGGACAACCAGGCTCCGCTT. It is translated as CASSTGDNQAPL. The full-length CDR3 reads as CASSTGDNQAPLF.

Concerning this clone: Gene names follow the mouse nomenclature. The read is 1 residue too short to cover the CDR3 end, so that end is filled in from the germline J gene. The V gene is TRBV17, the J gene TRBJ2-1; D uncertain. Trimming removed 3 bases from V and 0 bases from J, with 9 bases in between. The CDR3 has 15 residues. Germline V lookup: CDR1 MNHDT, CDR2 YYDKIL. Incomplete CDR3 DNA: TGTGCTAGCAGTAGTCTGGCGATTAACTATGCTGAGCAGTTC. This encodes CASSSLAINYAEQF. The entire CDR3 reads CASSSLAINYAEQFF.

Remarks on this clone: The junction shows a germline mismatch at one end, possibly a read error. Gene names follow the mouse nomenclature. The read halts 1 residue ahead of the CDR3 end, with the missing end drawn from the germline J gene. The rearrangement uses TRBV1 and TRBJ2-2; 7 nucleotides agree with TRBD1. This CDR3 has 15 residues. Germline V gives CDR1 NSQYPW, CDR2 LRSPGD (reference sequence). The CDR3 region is CTCSAEQGITGRLYF. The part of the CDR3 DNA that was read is TGCACCTGCAGTGCAGAACAGGGGATCACCGGGCGGCTCTAC.

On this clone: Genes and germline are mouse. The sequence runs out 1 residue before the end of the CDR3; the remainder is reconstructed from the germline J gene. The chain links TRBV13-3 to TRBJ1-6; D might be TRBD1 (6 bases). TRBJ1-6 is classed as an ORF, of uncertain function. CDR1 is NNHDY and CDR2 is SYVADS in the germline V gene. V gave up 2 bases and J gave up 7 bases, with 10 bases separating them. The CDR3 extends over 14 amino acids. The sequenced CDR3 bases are TGTGCCAGCAGTGACAGGGGACGGAATTCGCCCCTCTAC. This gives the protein CASSDRGRNSPLY. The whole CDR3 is CASSDRGRNSPLYF.

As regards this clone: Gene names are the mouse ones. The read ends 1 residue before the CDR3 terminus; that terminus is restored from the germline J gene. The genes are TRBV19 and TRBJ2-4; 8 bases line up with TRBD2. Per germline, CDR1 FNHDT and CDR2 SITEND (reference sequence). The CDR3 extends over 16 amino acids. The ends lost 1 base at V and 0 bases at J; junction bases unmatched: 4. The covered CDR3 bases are TGTGCCAGCAGTATACGACTGGGGTCTAGTCAAAACACCTTGTAC. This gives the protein CASSIRLGSSQNTLY. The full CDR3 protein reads CASSIRLGSSQNTLYF.

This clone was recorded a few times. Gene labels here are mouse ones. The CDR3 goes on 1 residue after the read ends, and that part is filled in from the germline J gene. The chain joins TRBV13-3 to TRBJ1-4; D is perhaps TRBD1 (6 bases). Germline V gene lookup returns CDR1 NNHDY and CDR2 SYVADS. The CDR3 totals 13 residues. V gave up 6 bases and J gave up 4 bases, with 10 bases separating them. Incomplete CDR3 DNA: TGTGCCAGCACCGGGACAATCAACGAAAGATTATTT. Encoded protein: CASTGTINERLF. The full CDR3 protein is CASTGTINERLFF.

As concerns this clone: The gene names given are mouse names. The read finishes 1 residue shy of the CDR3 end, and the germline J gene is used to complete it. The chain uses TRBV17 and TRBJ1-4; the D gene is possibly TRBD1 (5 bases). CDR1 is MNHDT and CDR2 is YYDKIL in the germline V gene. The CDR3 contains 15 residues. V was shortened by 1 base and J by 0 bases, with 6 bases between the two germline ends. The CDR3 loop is CASSRGGVSNERLFF. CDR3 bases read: TGTGCTAGCAGTAGAGGGGGGGTTTCCAACGAAAGATTATTT.

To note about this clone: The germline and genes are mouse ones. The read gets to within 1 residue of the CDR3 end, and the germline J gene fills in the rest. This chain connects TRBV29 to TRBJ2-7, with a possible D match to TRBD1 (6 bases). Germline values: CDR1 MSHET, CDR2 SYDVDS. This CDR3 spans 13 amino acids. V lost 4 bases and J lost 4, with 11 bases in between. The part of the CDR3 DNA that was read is TGTGCTAGCAGTTACCGGGACACATATGAACAGTAC. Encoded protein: CASSYRDTYEQY. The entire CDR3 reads CASSYRDTYEQYF.

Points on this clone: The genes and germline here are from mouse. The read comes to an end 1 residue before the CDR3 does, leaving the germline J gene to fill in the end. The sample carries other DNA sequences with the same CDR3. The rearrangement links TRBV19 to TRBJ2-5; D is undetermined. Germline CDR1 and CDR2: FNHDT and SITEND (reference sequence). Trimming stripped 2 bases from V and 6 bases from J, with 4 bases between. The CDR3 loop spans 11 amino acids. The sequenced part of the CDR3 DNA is TGTGCCAGCAGTATTCGGGACACCCAGTAC. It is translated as CASSIRDTQY. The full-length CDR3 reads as CASSIRDTQYF.

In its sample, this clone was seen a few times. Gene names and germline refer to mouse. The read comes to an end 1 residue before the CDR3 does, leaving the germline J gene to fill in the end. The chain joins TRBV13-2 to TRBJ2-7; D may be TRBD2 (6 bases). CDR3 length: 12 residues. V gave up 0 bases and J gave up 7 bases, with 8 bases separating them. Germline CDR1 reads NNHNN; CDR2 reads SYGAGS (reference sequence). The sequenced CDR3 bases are TGTGCCAGCGGTGATGCTGGGGACGAACAGTAC. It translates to CASGDAGDEQY. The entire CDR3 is CASGDAGDEQYF.

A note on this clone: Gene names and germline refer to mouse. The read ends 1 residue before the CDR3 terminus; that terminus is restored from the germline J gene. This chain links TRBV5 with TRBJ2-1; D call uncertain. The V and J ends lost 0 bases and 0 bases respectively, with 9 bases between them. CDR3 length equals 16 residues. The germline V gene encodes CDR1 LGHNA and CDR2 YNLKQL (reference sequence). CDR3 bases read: TGTGCCAGCAGCCAAGAGACCGGGGATAACTATGCTGAGCAGTTC. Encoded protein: CASSQETGDNYAEQF. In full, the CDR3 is CASSQETGDNYAEQFF.

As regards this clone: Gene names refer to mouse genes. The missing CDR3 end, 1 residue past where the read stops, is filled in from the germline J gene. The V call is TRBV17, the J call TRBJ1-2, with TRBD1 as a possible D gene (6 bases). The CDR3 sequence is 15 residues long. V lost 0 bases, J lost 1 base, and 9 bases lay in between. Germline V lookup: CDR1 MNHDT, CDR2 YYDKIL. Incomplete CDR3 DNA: TGTGCTAGCAGTAGAGATCAGGGGAAAAACTCCGACTACACC. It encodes CASSRDQGKNSDYT. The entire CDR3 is CASSRDQGKNSDYTF.

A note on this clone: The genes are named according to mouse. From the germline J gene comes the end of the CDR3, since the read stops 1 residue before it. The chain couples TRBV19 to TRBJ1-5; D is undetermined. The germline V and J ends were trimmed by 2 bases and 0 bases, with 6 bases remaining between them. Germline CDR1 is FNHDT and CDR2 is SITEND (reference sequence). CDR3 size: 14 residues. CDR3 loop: CASSISYNNQAPLF. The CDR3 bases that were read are TGTGCCAGCAGTATCTCGTATAACAACCAGGCTCCGCTT.

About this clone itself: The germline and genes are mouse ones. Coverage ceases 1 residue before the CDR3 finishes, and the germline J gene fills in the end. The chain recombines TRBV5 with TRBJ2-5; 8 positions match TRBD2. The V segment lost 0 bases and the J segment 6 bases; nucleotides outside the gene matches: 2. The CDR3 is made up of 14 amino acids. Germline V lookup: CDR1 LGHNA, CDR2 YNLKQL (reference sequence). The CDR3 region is CASSQDPGGDTQYF. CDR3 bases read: TGTGCCAGCAGCCAAGACCCTGGGGGGGACACCCAGTAC.

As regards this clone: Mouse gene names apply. The CDR3 sequence is CAWSSGQNTGQLYF. CDR3 bases read: TGTGCCTGGAGTTCGGGACAGAACACCGGGCAGCTCTAC. The chain joins TRBV31 to TRBJ2-2, with TRBD1 matching over 7 bases. The CDR3 end falls 1 residue outside the read, so it is completed with the germline J gene. The CDR3 extends over 14 amino acids. The trim removed 2 bases at V and 2 bases at J, leaving 2 bases unmatched. Germline CDR1 reads GKSSPN; CDR2 reads SITVG.

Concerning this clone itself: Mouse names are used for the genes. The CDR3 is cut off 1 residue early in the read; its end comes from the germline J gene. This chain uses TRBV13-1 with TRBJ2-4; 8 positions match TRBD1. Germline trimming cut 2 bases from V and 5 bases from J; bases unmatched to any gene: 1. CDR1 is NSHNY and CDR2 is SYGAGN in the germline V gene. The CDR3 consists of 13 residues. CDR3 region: CASSDGQGNTLYF. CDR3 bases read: TGTGCCAGCAGTGACGGACAGGGAAACACCTTGTAC.